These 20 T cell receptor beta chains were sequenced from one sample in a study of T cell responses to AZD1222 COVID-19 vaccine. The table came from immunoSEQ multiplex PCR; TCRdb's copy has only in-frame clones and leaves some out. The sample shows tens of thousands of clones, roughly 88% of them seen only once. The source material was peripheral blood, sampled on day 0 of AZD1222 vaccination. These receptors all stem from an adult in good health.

CDR3 loop: CASSQTGGNQPQHF. CDR3 nucleotides: TGTGCCAGCAGCCAGACAGGAGGCAATCAGCCCCAGCATTTT. The V and J genes are TRBV7-9 and TRBJ1-5, with D maybe TRBD1 (6 bases). The CDR3 extends over 14 amino acids. The germline gives CDR1 SEHNR, CDR2 FQNEAQ (reference sequence). V was shortened by 5 bases and J by 2 bases, with 10 bases between the two germline ends.

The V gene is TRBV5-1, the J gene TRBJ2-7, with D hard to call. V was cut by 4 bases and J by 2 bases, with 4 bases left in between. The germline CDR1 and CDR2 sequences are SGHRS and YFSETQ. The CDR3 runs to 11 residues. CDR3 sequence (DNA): TGCGCCAGCAGCGAGGCCTACGAGCAGTACTTC. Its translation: CASSEAYEQYF.

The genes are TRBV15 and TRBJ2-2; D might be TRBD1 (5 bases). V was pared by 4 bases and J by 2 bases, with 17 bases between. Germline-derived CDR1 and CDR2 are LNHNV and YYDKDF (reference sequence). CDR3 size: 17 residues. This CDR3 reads CATSTRDSLENTGELFF. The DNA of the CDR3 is TGTGCCACCAGCACACGAGACAGCCTAGAAAACACCGGGGAGCTGTTTTTT.

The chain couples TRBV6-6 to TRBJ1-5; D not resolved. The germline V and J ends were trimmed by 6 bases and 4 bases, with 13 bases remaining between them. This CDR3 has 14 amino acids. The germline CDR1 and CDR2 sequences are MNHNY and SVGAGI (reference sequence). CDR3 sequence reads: CASSSSSGNQPQHF. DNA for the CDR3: TGTGCCAGCAGCTCCTCAAGCGGAAATCAGCCCCAGCATTTT.

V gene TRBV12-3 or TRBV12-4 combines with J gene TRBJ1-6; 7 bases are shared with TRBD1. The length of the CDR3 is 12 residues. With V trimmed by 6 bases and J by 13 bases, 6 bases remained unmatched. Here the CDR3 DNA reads TGTGCCAGCAGACGACAGGGAATCCCCCTCCACTTT. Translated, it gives CASRRQGIPLHF.

CDR3: CASSPIPGDGANVLTF. DNA for the CDR3: TGTGCCAGCTCACCAATCCCAGGGGATGGGGCCAACGTCCTGACTTTC. The V gene is TRBV18, the J gene TRBJ2-6, with a weak D call TRBD1 (6 bases). Per germline, CDR1 KGHSH and CDR2 LQKENI. The CDR3 is 16 amino acids. Trimming took 2 bases from V and 3 from J, leaving 11 bases between them.

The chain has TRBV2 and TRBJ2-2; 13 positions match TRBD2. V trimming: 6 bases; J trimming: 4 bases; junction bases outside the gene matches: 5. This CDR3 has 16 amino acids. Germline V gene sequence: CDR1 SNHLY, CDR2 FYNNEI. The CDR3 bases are TGTGCCAGCAGGAAACTAGCGGGGGGGCGCACCGGGGAGCTGTTTTTT. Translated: CASRKLAGGRTGELFF.

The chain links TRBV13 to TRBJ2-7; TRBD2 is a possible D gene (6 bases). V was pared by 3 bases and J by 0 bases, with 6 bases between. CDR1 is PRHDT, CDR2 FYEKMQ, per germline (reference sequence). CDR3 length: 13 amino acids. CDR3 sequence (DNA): TGTGCCAGCAGCTTCGGGAGCTCCTACGAGCAGTACTTC. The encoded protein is CASSFGSSYEQYF.

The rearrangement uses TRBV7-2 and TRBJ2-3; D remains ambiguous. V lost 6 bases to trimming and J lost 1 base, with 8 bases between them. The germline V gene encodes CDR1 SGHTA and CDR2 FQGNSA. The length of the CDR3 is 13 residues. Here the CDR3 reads CASRQLGTDTQYF. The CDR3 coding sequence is TGTGCCAGCAGGCAGCTCGGCACAGATACGCAGTATTTT.

The CDR3 spells CSASSGQPQHF. CDR3 nucleotides: TGCAGTGCTAGTTCCGGTCAGCCCCAGCATTTT. The genes are TRBV20-1 and TRBJ1-5; D remains unclear. Germline CDR1 and CDR2: DFQATT and SNEGSKA (reference sequence). The CDR3 length is 11 residues. The germline V and J ends were trimmed by 3 bases and 6 bases, with 6 bases remaining between them.

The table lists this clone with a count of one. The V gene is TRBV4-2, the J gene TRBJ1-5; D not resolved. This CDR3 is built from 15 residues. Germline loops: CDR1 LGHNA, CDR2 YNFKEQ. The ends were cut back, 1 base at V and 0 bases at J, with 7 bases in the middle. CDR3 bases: TGTGCCAGCAGCCAAGCGAAGGATAGCAATCAGCCCCAGCATTTT. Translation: CASSQAKDSNQPQHF.

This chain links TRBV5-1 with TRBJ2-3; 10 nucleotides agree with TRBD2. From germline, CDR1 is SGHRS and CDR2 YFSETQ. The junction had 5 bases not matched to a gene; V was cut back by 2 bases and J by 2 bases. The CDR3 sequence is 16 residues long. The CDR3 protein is CASSLSLAGVTDTQYF. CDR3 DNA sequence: TGCGCCAGCAGCTTATCTCTAGCGGGGGTCACAGATACGCAGTATTTT.

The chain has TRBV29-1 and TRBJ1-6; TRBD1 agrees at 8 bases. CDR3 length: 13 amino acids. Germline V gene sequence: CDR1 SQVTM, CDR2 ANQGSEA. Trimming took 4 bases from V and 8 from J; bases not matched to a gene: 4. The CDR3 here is CSVADRVDSPLHF. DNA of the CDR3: TGCAGCGTTGCGGACAGGGTGGATTCACCCCTCCACTTT.

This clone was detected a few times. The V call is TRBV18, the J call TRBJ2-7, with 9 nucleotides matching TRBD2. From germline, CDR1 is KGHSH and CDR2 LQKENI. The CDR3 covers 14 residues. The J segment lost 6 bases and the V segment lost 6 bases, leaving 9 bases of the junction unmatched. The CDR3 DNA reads TGTGCCAGCTCTCCTCTAGCGGGGCCGGGCGAGCAGTACTTC. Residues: CASSPLAGPGEQYF. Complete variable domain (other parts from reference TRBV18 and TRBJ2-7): NAGVMQNPRHLVRRRGQEARLRCSPMKGHSHVYWYRQLPEEGLKFMVYLQKENIIDESGMPKERFSAEFPKEGPSILRIQQVVRGDSAAYFCASSPLAGPGEQYFGPGTRLTVT.

The CDR3 sequence is CASSLATNYGYTF. The CDR3 DNA reads as TGTGCCAGCAGCTTGGCGACTAACTATGGCTACACCTTC. V is TRBV5-6 and J is TRBJ1-2; D gene uncertain. There are 13 residues in the CDR3. The V end was cut by 0 bases, the J end by 0 bases, with 3 bases between. The germline CDR1 and CDR2 sequences are SGHDT and YYEEEE.

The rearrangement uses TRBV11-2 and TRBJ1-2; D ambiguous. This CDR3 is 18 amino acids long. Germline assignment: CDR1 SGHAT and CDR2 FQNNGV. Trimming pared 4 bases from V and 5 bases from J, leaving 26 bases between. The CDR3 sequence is CASSSPFAFVGPSYGYTF. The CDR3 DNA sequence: TGTGCCAGCAGCTCTCCCTTCGCTTTCGTAGGGCCCTCTTATGGCTACACCTTC.

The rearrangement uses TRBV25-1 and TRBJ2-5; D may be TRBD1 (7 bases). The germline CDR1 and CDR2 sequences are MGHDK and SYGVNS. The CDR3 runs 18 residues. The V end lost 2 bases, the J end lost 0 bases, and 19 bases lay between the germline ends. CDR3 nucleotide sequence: TGTGCCAGCAGTGAAGGGCAGGGGGGTAGGTCGTACCAAGAGACCCAGTACTTC. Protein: CASSEGQGGRSYQETQYF.

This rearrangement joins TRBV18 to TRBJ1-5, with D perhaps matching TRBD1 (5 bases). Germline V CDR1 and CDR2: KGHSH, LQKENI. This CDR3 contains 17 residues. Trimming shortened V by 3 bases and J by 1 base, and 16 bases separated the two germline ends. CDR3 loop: CASSPYASRASNQPQHF. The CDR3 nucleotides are TGTGCCAGCTCACCCTACGCTTCCAGGGCAAGCAATCAGCCCCAGCATTTT.

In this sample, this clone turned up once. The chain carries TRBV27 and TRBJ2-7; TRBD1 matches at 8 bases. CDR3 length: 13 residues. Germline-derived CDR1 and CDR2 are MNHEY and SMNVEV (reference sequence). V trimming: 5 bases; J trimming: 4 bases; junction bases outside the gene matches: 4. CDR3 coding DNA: TGTGCCAGCAGTACCCGACAGGGGTACGAGCAGTACTTC. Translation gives CASSTRQGYEQYF.

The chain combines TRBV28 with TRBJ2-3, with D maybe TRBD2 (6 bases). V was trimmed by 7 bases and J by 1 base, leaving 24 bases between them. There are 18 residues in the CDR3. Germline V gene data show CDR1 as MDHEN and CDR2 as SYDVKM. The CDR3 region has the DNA TGTGCCAGCATCCTTACTCCCGGTGGGGGGTTGGGCACAGATACGCAGTATTTT. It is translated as CASILTPGGGLGTDTQYF.